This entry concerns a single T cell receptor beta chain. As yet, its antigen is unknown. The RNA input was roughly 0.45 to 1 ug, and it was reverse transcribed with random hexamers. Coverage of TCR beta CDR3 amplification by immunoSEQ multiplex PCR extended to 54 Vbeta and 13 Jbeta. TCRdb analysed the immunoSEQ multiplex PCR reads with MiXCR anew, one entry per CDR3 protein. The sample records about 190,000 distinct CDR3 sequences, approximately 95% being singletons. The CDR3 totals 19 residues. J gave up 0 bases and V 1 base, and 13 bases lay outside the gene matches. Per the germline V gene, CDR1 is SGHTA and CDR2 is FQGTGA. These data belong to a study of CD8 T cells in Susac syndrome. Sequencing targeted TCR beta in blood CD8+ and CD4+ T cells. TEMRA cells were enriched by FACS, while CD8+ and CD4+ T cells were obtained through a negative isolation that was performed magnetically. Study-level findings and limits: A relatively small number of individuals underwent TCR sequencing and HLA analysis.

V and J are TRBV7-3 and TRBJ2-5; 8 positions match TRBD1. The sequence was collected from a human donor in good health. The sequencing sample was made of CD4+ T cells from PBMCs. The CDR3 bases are TGTGCCAGCAGCTTAAGGGCTCGGAGGACAGGGTCCTACCAAGAGACCCAGTACTTC. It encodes CASSLRARRTGSYQETQYF.